The 22 T cell receptor beta chains below come from one sample, sequenced in a study of cytomegalovirus exposure and HLA in healthy donors. Primers: 60 Vbeta forward and 13 Jbeta reverse. Libraries were prepared by immunoSEQ multiplex PCR; TCRdb keeps only in-frame clonotypes and omits some of them. The sample shows over 200,000 clones, more than 75% of them seen only once. The material sequenced was PBMCs. Every receptor here comes from a man aged 35 to 55 in good health and CMV-seropositive.

The CDR3, as DNA: TGTGCCAGTAGAAGCGCCGTACAGGGGGCAACCGAAGCTTTCTTT. Translation: CASRSAVQGATEAFF. The chain employs TRBV19 and TRBJ1-1; 9 nucleotides line up with TRBD1. The CDR3 extends over 15 amino acids. Germline values: CDR1 LNHDA, CDR2 SQIVND (reference sequence). J gave up 8 bases and V 6 bases, and 13 bases lay outside the gene matches.

The rearrangement joins TRBV11-3 to TRBJ2-1, with 8 nucleotides matching TRBD2. J lost 6 bases, V lost 5 bases, and 12 bases had no gene match. The CDR3 covers 16 residues. Germline V CDR1 and CDR2: SGHNT, YENEEA. For the CDR3, the DNA is TGTGCCAGCAGCACCCATCGGGGACGGGAGGGCAATGAGCAGTTCTTC. As protein: CASSTHRGREGNEQFF. The variable domain in full, completed from reference TRBV11-3 and TRBJ2-1, reads EAGVVQSPRYKIIEKKQPVAFWCNPISGHNTLYWYLQNLGQGPELLIRYENEEAVDDSQLPKDRFSAERLKGVDSTLKIQPAELGDSAVYLCASSTHRGREGNEQFFGPGTRLTVL.

V usage is TRBV10-3 and J usage is TRBJ1-1; the D gene is possibly TRBD1 (6 bases). The V gene's germline CDR1 is ENHRY and CDR2 SYGVKD. V lost 4 bases, J lost 1 base, and 10 bases lay in between. This CDR3 is built from 14 residues. The CDR3 region is CAISAYRENTEAFF. As DNA, the CDR3 is TGTGCCATCAGTGCGTACAGGGAGAACACTGAAGCTTTCTTT.

V usage is TRBV4-1 and J usage is TRBJ1-3; D possibly corresponds to TRBD1 (5 bases). Germline CDR1 and CDR2: MGHRA and YSYEKL. The CDR3 is 15 amino acids. V was shortened by 0 bases and J by 0 bases, with 6 bases between the two germline ends. CDR3 DNA: TGCGCCAGCAGCCAAGATGACAGCTCTGGAAACACCATATATTTT. Translating gives CASSQDDSSGNTIYF.

The V and J genes are TRBV30 and TRBJ1-1; a possible D gene is TRBD1 (6 bases). Between the trimmed V and J ends, which lost 6 bases and 3 bases, there was a span of 14 bases. The CDR3 extends over 13 amino acids. CDR1 is GTSNPN, CDR2 SVGIG, per germline (reference sequence). The CDR3 region is CACSRDKYTEAFF. CDR3 DNA sequence: TGTGCCTGTAGTCGGGACAAGTACACTGAAGCTTTCTTT.

This chain connects TRBV5-1 to TRBJ2-6; the D gene is possibly TRBD1 (6 bases). The CDR3 totals 16 residues. V dropped 7 bases and J dropped 0 bases, with 14 bases sitting between them. The germline gives CDR1 SGHRS, CDR2 YFSETQ. Here the CDR3 DNA reads TGCGCCAGCCGCCGGGACACTTCCTCTGGGGCCAACGTCCTGACTTTC. Amino acid sequence: CASRRDTSSGANVLTF.

The rearrangement links TRBV11-1 to TRBJ1-4; TRBD1 agrees at 9 bases. This CDR3 is built from 16 residues. Germline loops: CDR1 SGHAT, CDR2 FQDESV (reference sequence). V dropped 5 bases and J dropped 2; count of bases not matched to a gene: 6. The CDR3 nucleotides are TGTGCCAGCAGCCACGGACAGGGGTGGACTAATGAAAAACTGTTTTTT. It translates to CASSHGQGWTNEKLFF.

The chain uses TRBV2 and TRBJ2-1; 10 nucleotides agree with TRBD2. The CDR3 spans 16 residues. V was pared by 4 bases and J by 0 bases, with 3 bases of the junction left unmatched. Germline assignment: CDR1 SNHLY and CDR2 FYNNEI. CDR3 nucleotides: TGTGCCAGCAGTGGTAGCGGGGGGAGCTCCTACAATGAGCAGTTCTTC. This translates into CASSGSGGSSYNEQFF.

This clone was counted a single time. V and J are TRBV18 and TRBJ2-3; unclear D gene. The germline V gene has CDR1 KGHSH and CDR2 LQKENI. This CDR3 has 13 residues. Trimming left V 3 bases short and J 4 bases short, with 8 bases between. CDR3 amino acids: CASSPLVSDTQYF. The CDR3 DNA is TGTGCCAGCTCACCGCTAGTATCAGATACGCAGTATTTT.

This chain links TRBV10-3 with TRBJ1-1; 8 bases align to TRBD1. Germline V gives CDR1 ENHRY, CDR2 SYGVKD. V shed 10 bases and J 0 bases; nucleotides not matched to a gene: 13. This CDR3 is built from 16 residues. CDR3 region: CATGQGAVGVNTEAFF. The CDR3 DNA is TGTGCCACTGGACAGGGAGCGGTAGGGGTGAACACTGAAGCTTTCTTT.

J is TRBJ2-1 and V is TRBV19; possible D gene TRBD2, 5 bases. Germline V gives CDR1 LNHDA, CDR2 SQIVND (reference sequence). The CDR3 is made up of 15 amino acids. Trimming shortened V by 7 bases and J by 4 bases, and 17 bases separated the two germline ends. Here the CDR3 reads CASKAMDLSYNEQFF. The CDR3, as DNA: TGTGCCAGTAAGGCTATGGACTTATCTTACAATGAGCAGTTCTTC.

The chain joins TRBV10-2 to TRBJ2-7; 14 bases align to TRBD2. The CDR3 has 15 residues. The trim removed 5 bases at V and 5 bases at J, leaving 5 bases unmatched. Looked up from germline, CDR1 is WSHSY and CDR2 is SAAADI. CDR3 DNA sequence: TGCGCCAGCAGTACCGGGACTAGCGGGAGAAACGAGCAGTACGTC. Amino acids: CASSTGTSGRNEQYV.

V is TRBV19 and J is TRBJ1-1; D is uncertain. In germline, CDR1 is LNHDA, CDR2 SQIVND (reference sequence). V lost 2 bases to trimming and J lost 5 bases, with 12 bases between them. This CDR3 contains 14 residues. The DNA of the CDR3 is TGTGCCAGTAGTATACGGGGTGCTGGGACTGAAGCTTTCTTT. It encodes CASSIRGAGTEAFF.

The genes are TRBV9 and TRBJ2-5; maybe TRBD1 (5 bases). V was trimmed by 0 bases and J by 2 bases, leaving 14 bases between them. Germline assignment: CDR1 SGDLS and CDR2 YYNGEE. The CDR3 extends over 16 amino acids. As DNA, the CDR3 is TGTGCCAGCAGCGTAGAGGGCAGGGCTAAACAAGAGACCCAGTACTTC. Amino acids: CASSVEGRAKQETQYF.

This chain uses TRBV27 with TRBJ2-1; no clear D. CDR1 and CDR2 (germline): MNHEY, SMNVEV (reference sequence). The CDR3 has 13 residues. The ends were cut back, 6 bases at V and 8 bases at J, with 14 bases in the middle. The DNA for the CDR3 is TGTGCCAGCAGCCCAGGATTTCGCGATGAGCAGTTCTTC. Protein: CASSPGFRDEQFF.

The DNA for the CDR3 is TGTGCCAGTAGTATTCACTTTAACACTGAAGCTTTCTTT. This gives the protein CASSIHFNTEAFF. The rearrangement links TRBV19 to TRBJ1-1; no clear D gene. This CDR3 region has 13 residues. V was pared by 3 bases and J by 2 bases, with 7 bases between. Per germline, CDR1 LNHDA and CDR2 SQIVND (reference sequence). The full variable domain, with the rest looked up from reference TRBV19 and TRBJ1-1, is DGGITQSPKYLFRKEGQNVTLSCEQNLNHDAMYWYRQDPGQGLRLIYYSQIVNDFQKGDIAEGYSVSREKKESFPLTVTSAQKNPTAFYLCASSIHFNTEAFFGQGTRLTVV.

This clone was picked up a small number of times. The chain joins TRBV1 to TRBJ2-7; the table gives TRBD2 as D, unverified against the DNA. TRBV1 represents a pseudogene. The CDR3 length is 18 residues. CDR3 protein: CTSSQGSGLAGGTYEQYV. The CDR3 DNA follows: TGCACCAGCAGCCAAGGGTCCGGACTAGCGGGAGGCACCTACGAGCAGTACGTC.

The chain joins TRBV10-2 to TRBJ1-1; TRBD1 agrees at 7 bases. V lost 6 bases, J lost 7 bases, and 8 bases stayed unmatched. Germline V CDR1 and CDR2: WSHSY, SAAADI. The CDR3 consists of 13 residues. This chain's CDR3 is CASRATGDFEAFF. Written as DNA, the CDR3 is TGCGCCAGCAGGGCCACAGGGGATTTTGAAGCTTTCTTT.

The chain uses TRBV14 and TRBJ1-2, with TRBD1 matching over 8 bases. V lost 1 base, J lost 4 bases, and 11 bases stayed unmatched. CDR1 SGHDN and CDR2 FVKESK come from the germline V gene. CDR3 length: 17 residues. The CDR3: CASSQVGRTGLGYGYTF. The CDR3 DNA sequence: TGTGCCAGCAGCCAAGTAGGCCGGACAGGGTTGGGCTATGGCTACACCTTC. The full variable domain, completed using reference TRBV14 and TRBJ1-2, is EAGVTQFPSHSVIEKGQTVTLRCDPISGHDNLYWYRRVMGKEIKFLLHFVKESKQDESGMPNNRFLAERTGGTYSTLKVQPAELEDSGVYFCASSQVGRTGLGYGYTFGSGTRLTVV.

This chain's CDR3 is CASSWTAGGQETQYF. CDR3 nucleotides: TGCGCCAGCAGCTGGACAGCAGGAGGCCAAGAGACCCAGTACTTC. The chain joins TRBV5-1 to TRBJ2-5, with D possibly TRBD1 on 6 matching bases. Germline V gives CDR1 SGHRS, CDR2 YFSETQ. The CDR3 totals 15 residues. The V gene lost 3 bases and the J gene lost 1 base, with 13 bases spanning the gap.

The gene calls are TRBV19 and TRBJ2-2; 7 bases align to TRBD2. Germline V gene lookup returns CDR1 LNHDA and CDR2 SQIVND (reference sequence). V trimming: 3 bases; J trimming: 6 bases; junction bases outside the gene matches: 4. This CDR3 has 14 residues. The CDR3 sequence: CASSMGREPGELFF. In nucleotides, the CDR3 is TGTGCCAGTAGTATGGGGCGGGAGCCCGGGGAGCTGTTTTTT.

The genes are TRBV11-3 and TRBJ1-2; TRBD1 matches at 9 bases. With 1 base clipped from V and 13 bases from J, the junction kept 13 bases outside the gene matches. This CDR3 has 15 residues. The germline gives CDR1 SGHNT, CDR2 YENEEA. The CDR3 nucleotides read TGTGCCAGCAGCTTAGGCGTCGGGACAGGGCCCACGAGCACCTTC. The encoded protein is CASSLGVGTGPTSTF.